The clone carrying this T cell receptor beta chain has only a few counts. Using RNA transcripts as the source, TCR beta CDR3 regions were amplified. With the HTBI primer set, the TCR CDR3 went through a first round of RT-PCR. One entry per CDR3 protein, called by TCRdb with MiXCR from the multiplex PCR reads. The data show 550,000 to 650,000 distinct CDR3 sequences, around 13% seen once. V shed 2 bases and J shed 5 bases, with 7 bases lying between them. The germline gives CDR1 MNHNS, CDR2 SASEGT. This CDR3 has 13 residues. The sample originates from a study of T cells in Graves' hyperthyroidism and ophthalmopathy. Overall study: The authors collected peripheral blood at initial diagnosis, before any treatment.

Patients aged 18 to 65 had newly diagnosed hyperthyroidism of under 2 months' duration. An approximately 9.4 ml volume of fresh peripheral blood provided the PBMCs. This TCR was recovered from a woman in her twenties or thirties with Graves' hyperthyroidism that later progressed to Graves' ophthalmopathy. What was sequenced was blood. The rearrangement joins TRBV6-1 to TRBJ2-1; D uncertain. CDR3 DNA sequence: TGTGCCAGCAGTGAAACGTGGGACAATGAGCAGTTCTTC. Its protein is CASSETWDNEQFF.